This entry features one T cell receptor beta chain sequence. Data came from immunoSEQ multiplex PCR; TCRdb stores just in-frame clones and leaves some out. The sample carries some 70,000 clones, approximately 93% recorded once. The sample comes from a study of OX40 agonist ivuxolimab in advanced cancers. Germline lookup yields CDR1 SGDLS and CDR2 YYNGEE. Losses at the gene ends were 3 bases for V and 5 bases for J; bases not matched to a gene: 10. The CDR3 sequence is 17 residues long. The V call is TRBV9, the J call TRBJ2-5; TRBD2 agrees at 13 bases. Specimen: CD4+ or CD8+ T cells sorted from blood, collected in a trial of the OX40 agonist ivuxolimab. This clonotype was sampled from an adult with an advanced solid tumor such as melanoma, head and neck, liver or kidney cancer. The CDR3 DNA reads TGTGCCAGCAGCGGGAGACTAGCGGGGGGCTCAAGGGAGACCCAGTACTTC. Its translation: CASSGRLAGGSRETQYF.